These 20 T cell receptor beta chains originate from one sample sequenced in a study of blood T cell repertoires in COVID-19. Clones were read by immunoSEQ multiplex PCR, and TCRdb kept only the in-frame ones, dropping some. This sample carries about 200,000 clones, roughly nine tenths of them seen once, and the ten largest clones take roughly 0.69%. Material for sequencing was peripheral blood. The receptors stem from a middle-aged man with acute or convalescent COVID-19.

This chain connects TRBV6-2 or TRBV6-3 to TRBJ2-7; no clear D gene. The CDR3 totals 15 residues. Germline V gives CDR1 MNHEY, CDR2 SVGEGT. Deletions cut 2 bases from V and 2 bases from J, with 13 bases between. DNA of the CDR3: TGTGCCAGCAGTTACGTTCTGGGCAACGCCTACGAGCAGTACTTC. It is translated as CASSYVLGNAYEQYF.

The rearrangement uses TRBV7-2 and TRBJ2-2; the D gene is possibly TRBD2 (6 bases). CDR1 and CDR2 from the germline V gene are SGHTA and FQGNSA. Trimming removed 5 bases at V and 1 base at J, with 17 bases between. This CDR3 is built from 17 residues. This CDR3 is CASSPRNRDLNTGELFF. CDR3 DNA: TGTGCCAGCAGCCCACGGAACCGGGACTTGAACACCGGGGAGCTGTTTTTT.

The chain links TRBV4-3 to TRBJ2-3; D is perhaps TRBD1 (6 bases). This CDR3 has 18 amino acids. Germline V gives CDR1 LGHNA, CDR2 YSLEER. V was shortened by 0 bases and J by 1 base, with 17 bases between the two germline ends. The DNA of the CDR3 is TGCGCCAGCAGCCAAGAAGCGGTGTTGGCAGGGGGCACAGATACGCAGTATTTT. Translating gives CASSQEAVLAGGTDTQYF.

This clone was picked up one time. The CDR3 DNA is TGTGCCAGTAGTATAGATAGGCGGCACTCCAGCACCAACACTGAAGCTTTCTTT. This translates into CASSIDRRHSSTNTEAFF. The rearrangement uses TRBV19 and TRBJ1-1; D not certain. This CDR3 has 18 amino acids. CDR1 and CDR2 from the germline V gene are LNHDA and SQIVND (reference sequence). Trimming took 0 bases from V and 2 from J, leaving 19 bases between them.

V is TRBV4-3 and J is TRBJ2-2, with TRBD2 identical over 7 bases. The germline V gene encodes CDR1 LGHNA and CDR2 YSLEER. After removal of 2 bases from V and 6 bases from J, the junction contained 15 bases not matched to a gene. CDR3 length equals 18 residues. CDR3 bases: TGCGCCAGCAGCCAAATTGGGGTCGCGGGAGACGGCTCCGGGGAGCTGTTTTTT. It yields the protein CASSQIGVAGDGSGELFF.

The chain carries TRBV5-1 and TRBJ1-1; perhaps TRBD1 as D (6 bases). V lost 4 bases and J 2 bases, leaving 12 bases between the germline ends. This CDR3 has 14 residues. Looked up from germline, CDR1 is SGHRS and CDR2 is YFSETQ. CDR3 sequence reads: CASSRGQLNTEAFF. CDR3 nucleotide sequence: TGCGCCAGCAGCCGGGGACAATTAAACACTGAAGCTTTCTTT.

V is TRBV14 and J is TRBJ2-2, with TRBD1 matching 9 bases. The CDR3 spans 16 residues. Trimming at V came to 3 bases and at J to 6 bases, leaving 8 bases not matched to a gene. Germline CDR1 is SGHDN and CDR2 is FVKESK. The CDR3 spells CASSQPGQGFAGELFF. CDR3 DNA sequence: TGTGCCAGCAGCCAGCCGGGACAGGGATTTGCCGGGGAGCTGTTTTTT. Looking up the rest from reference TRBV14 and TRBJ2-2 gives the full variable domain: EAGVTQFPSHSVIEKGQTVTLRCDPISGHDNLYWYRRVMGKEIKFLLHFVKESKQDESGMPNNRFLAERTGGTYSTLKVQPAELEDSGVYFCASSQPGQGFAGELFFGEGSRLTVL.

This clone was seen once. The V call is TRBV6-5, the J call TRBJ2-7, with D tentatively TRBD1 (6 bases). V was pared by 5 bases and J by 9 bases, with 14 bases between. CDR1 and CDR2 from the germline V gene are MNHEY and SVGAGI. This CDR3 contains 12 residues. The CDR3 DNA follows: TGTGCCAGCAGTCCACAGGGATCGAGGCAGTACTTC. It translates to CASSPQGSRQYF.

V usage is TRBV5-6 and J usage is TRBJ2-7; 11 positions match TRBD2. The CDR3 is 18 residues long. CDR1 and CDR2 from the germline V gene are SGHDT and YYEEEE. J gave up 6 bases and V 1 base, and 15 bases lay outside the gene matches. In DNA form, the CDR3 reads TGTGCCAGCAGCTTGATTCCTAGCGGGAGGTTACCTCGCGGCGAGCAGTACTTC. The encoded protein is CASSLIPSGRLPRGEQYF.

The chain is built from TRBV20-1 and TRBJ2-7; 8 nucleotides line up with TRBD2. The CDR3 sequence is 14 residues long. V dropped 3 bases and J dropped 3; count of bases not matched to a gene: 7. CDR1 is DFQATT, CDR2 SNEGSKA, per germline (reference sequence). CDR3 nucleotide sequence: TGCAGTGCTAGTTGGGTGCTAGCGGGCTACGAGCAGTACTTC. Translating gives CSASWVLAGYEQYF.

This chain connects TRBV27 to TRBJ2-1; 9 bases match TRBD1. Germline V CDR1 and CDR2: MNHEY, SMNVEV (reference sequence). The CDR3 is 16 residues long. The trim removed 5 bases at V and 6 bases at J, leaving 11 bases unmatched. CDR3 residues: CASSQANRGLFNEQFF. The CDR3 DNA reads as TGTGCCAGCAGTCAGGCCAACAGGGGGCTCTTCAATGAGCAGTTCTTC.

The chain joins TRBV27 to TRBJ2-2, with D tentatively TRBD2 (7 bases). This CDR3 contains 15 residues. Germline CDR1 is MNHEY and CDR2 is SMNVEV (reference sequence). V lost 5 bases to trimming and J lost 5 bases, with 15 bases between them. CDR3 residues: CASSPRGGITGELFF. The CDR3 bases are TGTGCCAGCAGTCCGAGGGGGGGGATAACCGGGGAGCTGTTTTTT.

This chain joins TRBV6-2 or TRBV6-3 and TRBJ2-1; maybe TRBD1 (6 bases). The V and J ends lost 2 bases and 1 base respectively, with 9 bases between them. The CDR3 is made up of 15 amino acids. Looked up from germline, CDR1 is MNHEY and CDR2 is SVGEGT. DNA of the CDR3: TGTGCCAGCAGTTACAGCAGGGGATCCTACAATGAGCAGTTCTTC. As protein: CASSYSRGSYNEQFF.

This rearrangement joins TRBV18 to TRBJ2-7; 8 bases agree with TRBD2. Per germline, CDR1 KGHSH and CDR2 LQKENI. The CDR3 spans 15 residues. V lost 3 bases and J lost 7; bases outside the gene matches: 11. The CDR3 nucleotides are TGTGCCAGCTCACCCACTGGAGCGGGAGCAGGTGAGCAGTACTTC. Amino acid sequence: CASSPTGAGAGEQYF.

The chain joins TRBV27 to TRBJ2-7; possible D gene TRBD2, 7 bases. The germline V gene encodes CDR1 MNHEY and CDR2 SMNVEV (reference sequence). Between the trimmed V and J ends, which lost 10 bases and 5 bases, there was a span of 15 bases. The CDR3 contains 12 residues. The CDR3, as DNA: TGTGCCACTACCGGGGGGCTGAACGAGCAGTACTTC. Protein product: CATTGGLNEQYF.

This chain connects TRBV9 to TRBJ2-6; maybe TRBD1 (6 bases). The V end lost 3 bases, the J end lost 0 bases, and 13 bases lay between the germline ends. The CDR3 sequence is 17 residues long. Germline-derived CDR1 and CDR2 are SGDLS and YYNGEE. CDR3 sequence: CASSDRAGYSGANVLTF. The DNA of the CDR3 is TGTGCCAGCAGCGACAGGGCGGGCTACTCTGGGGCCAACGTCCTGACTTTC.

The J gene is TRBJ1-4, the V gene TRBV5-8; TRBD1 matches at 8 bases. J lost 7 bases, V lost 7 bases, and 12 bases had no gene match. Germline-derived CDR1 and CDR2 are SGHTS and YDEGEE. The CDR3 loop spans 15 amino acids. The CDR3 loop reads CASLTSGTGSEKLFF. Written as DNA, the CDR3 is TGTGCCAGCCTCACCTCCGGGACAGGTAGTGAAAAACTGTTTTTT.

The CDR3 protein is CASGRQGSSSPLHF. The CDR3 bases are TGTGCCAGCGGCAGACAGGGGTCAAGTTCACCCCTCCACTTT. This rearrangement joins TRBV9 to TRBJ1-6, with TRBD1 matching over 8 bases. V shed 7 bases and J 9 bases; nucleotides not matched to a gene: 9. The CDR3 is made up of 14 amino acids. Germline CDR1 reads SGDLS; CDR2 reads YYNGEE.

The chain carries TRBV3-1 (or the pseudogene TRBV3-2) and TRBJ1-2; the match to TRBD1 covers 10 bases. After removal of 4 bases from V and 7 bases from J, the junction contained 3 bases not matched to a gene. Germline CDR1 and CDR2: LGHDT and YNNKEL (reference sequence). This CDR3 is built from 13 residues. The CDR3 DNA reads TGTGCCAGCAGCCGACAGGGGGCAGGTGGCTACACCTTC. Its translation is CASSRQGAGGYTF.

The chain employs TRBV3-1 (or the pseudogene TRBV3-2) and TRBJ1-6, with 10 bases that match TRBD1. The germline gives CDR1 LGHDT, CDR2 YNNKEL (reference sequence). The CDR3 runs 16 residues. J was trimmed by 10 bases and V by 1 base; bases with no gene match: 7. In nucleotides, the CDR3 is TGTGCCAGCAGCCAAGCCTTCGGACAGGGGGAATCACCCCTCCACTTT. This gives the protein CASSQAFGQGESPLHF.